The present TCR beta chain was sequenced within a study of post-analysis software for immune sequencing data (dated by TCRdb to the mid-2010s). Looking at the study overall: Recorded disease courses included relapsing-remitting, secondary progressive and progressive-relapsing multiple sclerosis, with some patients lacking subtype annotation. A subset of samples was prepared in parallel using single-end sample barcoding, then pooled and co-amplified after Illumina adapter ligation. The patient repertoires were set against about 10 previously published healthy control repertoires from donors whose ages ranged from roughly 6 to 25 years. General study outcomes and caveats: Four or five TRBV segments, including TRBV5-6, TRBV5-1 and TRBV20-1, were significantly more frequent in patients than controls. Normalized Chao1 diversity was significantly lower in multiple sclerosis patients than controls, suggesting substantial peripheral T-cell clonal expansion. Direct clustering with F measure showed strong co-clustering of samples prepared in the same batch, prompting a batch-effect correction. The multiple sclerosis patient group was slightly younger than the control group.

The sample holds a few counts of this clonotype. Its recognized antigen is unknown. Per-nucleotide qualities are absent, and no much larger clonotype sits a single base away. The CDR3 starts with the cysteine, ends with the phenylalanine, and has 13 residues. Only the CDR3 portion is preserved as DNA: 39 bases, with reading frame beginning at the first base. Trimming removed 3 bases from V and 0 bases from J, leaving 9 bases between the germline ends. CDR1 DFQATT and CDR2 SNEGSKA are derived from the germline V gene (reference sequence). Receptor amplification or capture employed PCR. The sequencer was an Illumina HiSeq 2500. Unique molecular identifiers were incorporated into TCR beta cDNA libraries to reduce PCR and sequencing biases. Every 1 to 10 million input T cells yielded approximately 500,000 cDNA molecules, meaning each molecule approximated one T cell. The same protocol used for the earlier healthy control dataset was applied to prepare and sequence the patient libraries. Within a given batch, samples were prepared together, multiplexed and sequenced on the same HiSeq lane. The paper's data handling went like this. MIGEC handled the raw barcoded reads, throwing out single-read molecular identifier groups before consensus assembly and CDR3 extraction. VDJtools was used for post-analysis of the clonotype tables, with diversity normalized by down-sampling every dataset to the smallest sample size. Repertoire overlap clustering matched CDR3 amino acid but not nucleotide sequences to correct batch-related cross-sample contamination. TCRdb reworked the public reads: Q25 trimming with fastp, MiXCR clone assembly, productive beta chains retained. For every CDR3 protein sequence, its rows merge into one entry that carries the most common genes and DNA. The V and J calls here are based on TCRdb, not the publication. Within this sample are 820,000 or so distinct CDR3 sequences, with 53% of them counted one time only. The ten largest account for 4% to 5.5% of the sample.

To demonstrate the VDJtools post-analysis software, TCR beta repertoires were profiled from the peripheral blood of 13 young patients with multiple sclerosis. The multiple sclerosis patients were children and adolescents between roughly 6 and 15 years of age. Input material: blood. The rearranged segments are TRBV20-1 and TRBJ2-7, with the D segment possibly TRBD1 or TRBD2, each aligning over 5 bases. The receptor comes from a girl under 18 with multiple sclerosis. The CDR3 region has the sequence CSARWDASYEQYF. The DNA sequence follows: TGCAGTGCTAGGTGGGACGCCTCCTACGAGCAGTACTTC.